This T cell receptor (beta chain) was found in a study of blood T cell repertoires in COVID-19 (dated by TCRdb to 2020 to 2021). Concerning the study at large: Samples covering the acute and convalescent phases of COVID-19 were provided by collaborators in the United States, Italy and Spain. Deeply sampled blood TCRbeta repertoires from subjects exposed to, actively infected with, or recovered from COVID-19 were included in the dataset. The samples were drawn from the first 160 participants of the ongoing ImmuneRACE study and from 1,254 subjects provided by 6 global collaborators. The prospective study material was composed of cDNA or gDNA derived from T cells, B-cell-depleted T cells, or PBMCs. HLA class I and class II types, where available, came from metadata supplied by the sample provider rather than from assay-based typing. The repertoires were released in a freely available public database meant as a resource for research on the immune response to SARS-CoV-2. The sample metadata nearly always contained a de-identified subject ID, COVID-19 status, age in years and sex.

With respect to this clone: Its recognized antigen is unknown. The record has no base qualities; no much larger clone is one base away.

TCRbeta CDR3 regions were amplified from genomic DNA by means of the immunoSEQ Assay, a bias-controlled multiplex PCR. Turning to the authors' computational methods: The number of nucleated cells in each sample was estimated by amplification of reference gene primers within the assay. Sequence reads were collapsed and filtered to measure the absolute abundance of every unique TCRbeta CDR3 rearrangement. For each sample, productive Simpson clonality was calculated by taking the square root of Simpson's diversity index across productive rearrangements. Here the immuneACCESS table is served through TCRdb, limited to in-frame sequences with V and J called. Missing clones are a known gap in these copies; in checked studies unresolved V genes cover under half, and the rest lacks a known reason. V and J calls plus clone size are reproduced from that table; the DNA served to infer D and trimming. This sample gives around 300,000 clones in total; roughly 89% of them show up just once. The ten largest clonotypes hold 0.94% of the sample.

A second Seattle source provided samples from volunteer blood donors who had recovered from COVID-19. Whole blood was collected in K2EDTA tubes by collaborating institutions according to the institutions' own protocols. For TCRbeta analysis, collaborator samples were shipped as frozen whole blood, as isolated PBMCs, or as DNA extracted from either sample type. The germline V gene (reference sequence) specifies SEHNR as CDR1 and FQNEAQ as CDR2. The CDR3 numbers 14 residues from cysteine through phenylalanine. This entry keeps only the CDR3 DNA: 42 bases, framed from base 1. The junction carries 17 bases between V and J, which are trimmed by 5 bases and 6 bases respectively. Study-wide findings and limitations: Clinical and demographic metadata were provided uncurated, with the amount varying by source and participant.

The clonotype comes from a woman aged 40 to 55 who had recovered from COVID-19. Material: peripheral blood. The chain uses TRBV7-9 and TRBJ2-7, and possibly TRBD1, on 6 matching bases. The encoded CDR3 is CASSQRPDSGEQYF. The bases are TGTGCCAGCAGCCAACGCCCGGACAGTGGCGAGCAGTACTTC.